Detailed here is one TCR beta chain. Its antigen is as yet unknown. Compared with germline, one end of the junction differs, possibly owing to a read error. This specimen belongs to a study of blood T cells in healthy people across ages. Whole-study findings and limits: The recorded TCR beta diversity per million T cells decreased in a roughly linear manner with age. Unsorted PBMCs prevented conclusive naive versus antigen-experienced comparison. Donor CMV status was unknown, possibly confounding expanded clonotype changes.

A J-beta primer mix and a sample-barcoded 5' primer were used in a second PCR of roughly 7 to 12 cycles. There were at least 3 million CDR3-containing paired-end reads obtained from each sample. MiXCR, applied by TCRdb to the 5' RACE reads, yields one record per CDR3 protein. Among under 850,000 distinct CDR3 sequences listed, 35% to 40% were seen once. The CDR3 spans 13 residues. CDR1 is SGHTA and CDR2 is FQGNSA in the germline V gene. The sequence came from a man between 18 and 29 years old in good health. The J gene is TRBJ2-1, the V gene TRBV7-2; D perhaps matches TRBD2 (5 bases). The sequencing sample was made of blood. CDR3 nucleotide sequence: TGTGCCAGCAGCGTAGCGAATAGCGATGAGCAGTTCTTC. Amino acid sequence: CASSVANSDEQFF.